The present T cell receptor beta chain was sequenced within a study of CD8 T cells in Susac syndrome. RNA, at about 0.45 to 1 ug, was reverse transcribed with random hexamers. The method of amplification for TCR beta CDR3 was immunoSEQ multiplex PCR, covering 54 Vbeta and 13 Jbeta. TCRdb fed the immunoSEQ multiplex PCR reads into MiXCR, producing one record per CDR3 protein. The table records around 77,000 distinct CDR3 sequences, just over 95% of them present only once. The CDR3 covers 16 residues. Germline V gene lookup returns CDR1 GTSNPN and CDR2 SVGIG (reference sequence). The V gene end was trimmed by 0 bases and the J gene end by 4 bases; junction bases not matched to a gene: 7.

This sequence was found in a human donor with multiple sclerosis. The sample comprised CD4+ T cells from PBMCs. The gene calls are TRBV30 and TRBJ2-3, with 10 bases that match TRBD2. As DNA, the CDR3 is TGTGCCTGGAGTGTAGGGCTAGCGGGGGCCGCAGATACGCAGTATTTT. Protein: CAWSVGLAGAADTQYF.